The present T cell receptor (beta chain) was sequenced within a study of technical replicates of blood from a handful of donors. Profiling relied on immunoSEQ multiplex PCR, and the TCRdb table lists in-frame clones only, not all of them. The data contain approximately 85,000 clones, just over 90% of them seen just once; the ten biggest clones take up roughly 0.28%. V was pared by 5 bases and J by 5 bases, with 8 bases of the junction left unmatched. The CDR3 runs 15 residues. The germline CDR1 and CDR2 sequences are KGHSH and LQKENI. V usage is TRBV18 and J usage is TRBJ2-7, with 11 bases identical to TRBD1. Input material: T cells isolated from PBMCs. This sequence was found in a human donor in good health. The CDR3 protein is CASSSMGQGGHEQYF. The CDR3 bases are TGTGCCAGCTCATCTATGGGACAGGGGGGCCACGAGCAGTACTTC.